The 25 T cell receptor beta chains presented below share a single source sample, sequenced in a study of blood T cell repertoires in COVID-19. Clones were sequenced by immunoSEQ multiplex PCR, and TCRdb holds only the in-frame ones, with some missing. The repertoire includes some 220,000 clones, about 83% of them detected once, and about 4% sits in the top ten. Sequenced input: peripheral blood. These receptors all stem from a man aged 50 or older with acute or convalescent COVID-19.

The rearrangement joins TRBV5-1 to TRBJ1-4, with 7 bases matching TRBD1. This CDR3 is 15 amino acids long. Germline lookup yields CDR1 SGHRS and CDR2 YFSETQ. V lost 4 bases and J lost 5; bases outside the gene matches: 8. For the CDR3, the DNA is TGCGCCAGCAGCATAAACAGGGGCCCAAATGAAAAACTGTTTTTT. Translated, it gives CASSINRGPNEKLFF. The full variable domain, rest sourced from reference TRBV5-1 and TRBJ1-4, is KAGVTQTPRYLIKTRGQQVTLSCSPISGHRSVSWYQQTPGQGLQFLFEYFSETQRNKGNFPGRFSGRQFSNSRSEMNVSTLELGDSALYLCASSINRGPNEKLFFGSGTQLSVL.

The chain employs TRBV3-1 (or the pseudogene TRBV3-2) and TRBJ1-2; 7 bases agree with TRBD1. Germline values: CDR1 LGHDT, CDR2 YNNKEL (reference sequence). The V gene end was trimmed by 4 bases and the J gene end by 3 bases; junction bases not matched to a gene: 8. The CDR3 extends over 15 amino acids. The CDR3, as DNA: TGTGCCAGCAGCCCCCACCTTACAGGGGACTATGGCTACACCTTC. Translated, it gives CASSPHLTGDYGYTF.

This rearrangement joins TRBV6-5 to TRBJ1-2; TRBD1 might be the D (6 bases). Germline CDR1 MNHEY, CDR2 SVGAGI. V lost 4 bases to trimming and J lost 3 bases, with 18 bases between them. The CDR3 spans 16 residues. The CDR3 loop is CASSSVQGFLDYGYTF. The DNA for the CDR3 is TGTGCCAGCAGTTCGGTACAGGGCTTCCTTGACTATGGCTACACCTTC.

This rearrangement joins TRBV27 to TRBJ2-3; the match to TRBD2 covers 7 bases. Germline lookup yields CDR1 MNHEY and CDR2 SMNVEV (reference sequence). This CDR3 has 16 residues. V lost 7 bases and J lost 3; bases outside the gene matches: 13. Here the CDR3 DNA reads TGTGCCAGCAATCAAACCTACGGGGGAGGGACAGATACGCAGTATTTT. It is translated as CASNQTYGGGTDTQYF.

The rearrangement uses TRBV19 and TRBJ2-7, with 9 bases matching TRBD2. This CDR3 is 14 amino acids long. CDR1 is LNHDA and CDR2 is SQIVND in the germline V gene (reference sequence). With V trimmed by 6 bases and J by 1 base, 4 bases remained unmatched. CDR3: CASRGSGRSYEQYF. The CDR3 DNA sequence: TGTGCCAGTAGGGGAAGCGGGAGGTCCTACGAGCAGTACTTC.

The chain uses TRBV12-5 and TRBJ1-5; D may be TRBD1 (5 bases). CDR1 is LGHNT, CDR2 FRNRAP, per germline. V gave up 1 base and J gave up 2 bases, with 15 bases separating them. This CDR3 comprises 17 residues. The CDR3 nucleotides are TGTGCTAGTGGTTTGGGGTTCGGGGGTGTAGGCAATCAGCCCCAGCATTTT. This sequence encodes CASGLGFGGVGNQPQHF.

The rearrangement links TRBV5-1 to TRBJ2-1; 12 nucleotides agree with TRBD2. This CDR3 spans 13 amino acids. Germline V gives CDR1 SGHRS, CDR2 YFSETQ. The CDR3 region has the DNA TGCGCTTCTAGCGGGGGGGCGATAGTGGAGCAGTTCTTC. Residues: CASSGGAIVEQFF.

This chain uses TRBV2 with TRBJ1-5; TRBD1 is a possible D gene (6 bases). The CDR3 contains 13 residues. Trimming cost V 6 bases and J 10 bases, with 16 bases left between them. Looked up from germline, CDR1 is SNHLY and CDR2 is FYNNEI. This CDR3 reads CASSGTGKGPQHF. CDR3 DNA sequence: TGTGCCAGCAGCGGTACAGGGAAGGGACCCCAGCATTTT.

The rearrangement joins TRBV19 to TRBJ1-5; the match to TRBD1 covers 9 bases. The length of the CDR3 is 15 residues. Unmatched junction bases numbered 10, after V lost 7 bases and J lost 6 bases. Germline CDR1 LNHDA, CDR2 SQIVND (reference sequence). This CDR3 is CASTKDRGVGQPQHF. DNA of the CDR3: TGTGCCAGTACCAAAGACAGGGGGGTAGGTCAGCCCCAGCATTTT.

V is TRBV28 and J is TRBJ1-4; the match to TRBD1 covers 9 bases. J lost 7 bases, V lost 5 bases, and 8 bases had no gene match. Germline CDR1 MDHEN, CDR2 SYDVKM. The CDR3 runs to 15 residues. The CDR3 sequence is CASSPSRTGVEKLFF. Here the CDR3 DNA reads TGTGCCAGCAGTCCGAGCCGGACAGGGGTTGAAAAACTGTTTTTT. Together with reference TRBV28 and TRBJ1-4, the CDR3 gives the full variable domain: DVKVTQSSRYLVKRTGEKVFLECVQDMDHENMFWYRQDPGLGLRLIYFSYDVKMKEKGDIPEGYSVSREKKERFSLILESASTNQTSMYLCASSPSRTGVEKLFFGSGTQLSVL.

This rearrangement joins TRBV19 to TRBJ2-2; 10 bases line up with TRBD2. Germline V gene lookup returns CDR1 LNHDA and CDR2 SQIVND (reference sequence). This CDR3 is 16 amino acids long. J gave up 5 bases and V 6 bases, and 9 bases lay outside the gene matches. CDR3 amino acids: CASSPRTAGGTGELFF. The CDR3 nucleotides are TGTGCCAGTAGCCCGAGGACAGCGGGAGGGACCGGGGAGCTGTTTTTT.

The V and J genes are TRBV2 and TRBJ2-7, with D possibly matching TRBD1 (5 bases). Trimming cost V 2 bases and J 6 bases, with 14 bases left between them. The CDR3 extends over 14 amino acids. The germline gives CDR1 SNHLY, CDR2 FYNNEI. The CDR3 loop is CASSESGRAGEQYF. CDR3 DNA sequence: TGTGCCAGCAGTGAATCAGGCAGGGCCGGCGAGCAGTACTTC. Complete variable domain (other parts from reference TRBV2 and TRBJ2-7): EPEVTQTPSHQVTQMGQEVILRCVPISNHLYFYWYRQILGQKVEFLVSFYNNEISEKSEIFDDQFSVERPDGSNFTLKIRSTKLEDSAMYFCASSESGRAGEQYFGPGTRLTVT.

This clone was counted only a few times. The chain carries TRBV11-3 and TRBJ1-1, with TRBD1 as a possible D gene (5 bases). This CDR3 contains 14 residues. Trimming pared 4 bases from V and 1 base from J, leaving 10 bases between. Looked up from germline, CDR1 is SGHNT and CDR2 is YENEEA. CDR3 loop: CASSSRQKNTEAFF. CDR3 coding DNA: TGTGCCAGCAGCTCGAGACAGAAGAACACTGAAGCTTTCTTT.

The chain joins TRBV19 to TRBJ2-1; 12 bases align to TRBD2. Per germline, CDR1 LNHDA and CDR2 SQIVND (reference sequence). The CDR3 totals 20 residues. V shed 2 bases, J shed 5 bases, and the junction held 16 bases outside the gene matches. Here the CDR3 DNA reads TGTGCCAGTAGTATAAGGGGAAGACTAGCGGGAGAGGTCTGGCACAATGAGCAGTTCTTC. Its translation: CASSIRGRLAGEVWHNEQFF.

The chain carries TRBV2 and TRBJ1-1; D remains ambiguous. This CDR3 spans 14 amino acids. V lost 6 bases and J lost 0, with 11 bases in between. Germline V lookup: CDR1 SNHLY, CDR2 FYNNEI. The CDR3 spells CASRPNSLNTEAFF. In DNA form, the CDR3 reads TGTGCCAGCAGGCCCAACAGCTTGAACACTGAAGCTTTCTTT.

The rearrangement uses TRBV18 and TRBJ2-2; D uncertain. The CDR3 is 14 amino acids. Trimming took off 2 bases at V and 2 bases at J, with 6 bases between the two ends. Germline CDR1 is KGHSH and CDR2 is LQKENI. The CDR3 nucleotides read TGTGCCAGCTCACCAGGGCTTAACACCGGGGAGCTGTTTTTT. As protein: CASSPGLNTGELFF.

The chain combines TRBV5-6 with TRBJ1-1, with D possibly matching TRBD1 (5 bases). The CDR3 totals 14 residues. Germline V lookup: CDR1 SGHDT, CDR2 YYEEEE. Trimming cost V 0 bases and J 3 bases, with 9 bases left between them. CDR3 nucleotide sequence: TGTGCCAGCAGCTTGGGTTGGGGCCACACTGAAGCTTTCTTT. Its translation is CASSLGWGHTEAFF.

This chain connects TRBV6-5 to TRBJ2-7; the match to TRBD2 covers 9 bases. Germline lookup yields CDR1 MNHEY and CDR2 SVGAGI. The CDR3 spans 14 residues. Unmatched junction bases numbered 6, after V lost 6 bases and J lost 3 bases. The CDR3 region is CASRRLAGNYEQYF. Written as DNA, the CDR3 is TGTGCCAGCAGGAGGCTAGCGGGGAACTACGAGCAGTACTTC.

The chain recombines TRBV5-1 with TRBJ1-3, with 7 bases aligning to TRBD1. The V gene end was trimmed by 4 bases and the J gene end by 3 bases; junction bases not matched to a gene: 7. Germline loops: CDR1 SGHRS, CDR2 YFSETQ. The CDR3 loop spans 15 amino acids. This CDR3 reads CASSPPDRSGNTIYF. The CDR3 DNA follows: TGCGCCAGCAGCCCCCCGGACAGGAGTGGAAACACCATATATTTT.

CDR3 sequence: CASSLVGTALVEQYF. CDR3 nucleotide sequence: TGTGCCAGCAGCTTGGTCGGGACAGCTTTAGTCGAGCAGTACTTC. The chain links TRBV5-4 to TRBJ2-7, with 7 bases that match TRBD1. Trimming cost V 0 bases and J 6 bases; bases outside gene matches: 9. CDR1 and CDR2 from the germline V gene are SGHNT and YYREEE (reference sequence). The CDR3 loop spans 15 amino acids.

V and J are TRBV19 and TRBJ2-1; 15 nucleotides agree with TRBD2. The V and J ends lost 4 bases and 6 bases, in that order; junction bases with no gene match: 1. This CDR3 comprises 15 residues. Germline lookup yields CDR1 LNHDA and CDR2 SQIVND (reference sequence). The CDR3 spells CASSRTSGGGNEQFF. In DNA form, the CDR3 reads TGTGCCAGTAGTAGGACTAGCGGGGGGGGCAATGAGCAGTTCTTC.

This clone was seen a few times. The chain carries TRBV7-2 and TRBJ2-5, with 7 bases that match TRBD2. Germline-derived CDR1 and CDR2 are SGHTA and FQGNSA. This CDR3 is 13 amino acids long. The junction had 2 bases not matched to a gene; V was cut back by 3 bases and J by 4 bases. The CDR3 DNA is TGTGCCAGCAGCTTGACGGGGGGAGAGACCCAGTACTTC. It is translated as CASSLTGGETQYF.

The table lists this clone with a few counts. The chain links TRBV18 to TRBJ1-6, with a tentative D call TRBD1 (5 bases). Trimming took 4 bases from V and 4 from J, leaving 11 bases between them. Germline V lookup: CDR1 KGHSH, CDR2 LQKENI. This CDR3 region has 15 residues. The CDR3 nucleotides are TGTGCCAGCTCACAGGGGACTGTGTATAATTCACCCCTCCACTTT. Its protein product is CASSQGTVYNSPLHF.

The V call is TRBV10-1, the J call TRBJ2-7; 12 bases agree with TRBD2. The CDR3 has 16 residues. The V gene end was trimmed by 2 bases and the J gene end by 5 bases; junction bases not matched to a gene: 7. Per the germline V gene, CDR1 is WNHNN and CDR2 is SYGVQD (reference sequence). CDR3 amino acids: CASSEGLAGGRHEQYF. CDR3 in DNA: TGCGCCAGCAGTGAGGGTCTAGCGGGGGGGCGCCACGAGCAGTACTTC.

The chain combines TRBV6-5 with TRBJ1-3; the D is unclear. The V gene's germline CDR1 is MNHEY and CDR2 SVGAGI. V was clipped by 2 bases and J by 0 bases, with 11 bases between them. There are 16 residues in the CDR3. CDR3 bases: TGTGCCAGCAGTTACACGGTGTCGAGCTCTGGAAACACCATATATTTT. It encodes CASSYTVSSSGNTIYF.